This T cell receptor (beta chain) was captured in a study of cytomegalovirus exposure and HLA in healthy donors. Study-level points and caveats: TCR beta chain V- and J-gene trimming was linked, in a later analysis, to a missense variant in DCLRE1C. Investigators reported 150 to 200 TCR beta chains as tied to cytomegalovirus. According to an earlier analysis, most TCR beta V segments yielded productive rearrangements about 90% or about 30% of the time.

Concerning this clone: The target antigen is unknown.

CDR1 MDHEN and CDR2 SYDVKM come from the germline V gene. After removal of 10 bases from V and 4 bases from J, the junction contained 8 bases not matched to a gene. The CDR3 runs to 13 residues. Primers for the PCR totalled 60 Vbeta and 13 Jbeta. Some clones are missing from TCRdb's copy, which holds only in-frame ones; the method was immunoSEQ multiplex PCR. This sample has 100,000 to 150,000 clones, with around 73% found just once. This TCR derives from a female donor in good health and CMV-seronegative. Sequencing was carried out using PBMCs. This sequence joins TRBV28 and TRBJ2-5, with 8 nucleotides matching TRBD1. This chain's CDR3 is CAIRGPQGETQYF. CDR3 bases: TGTGCCATCAGGGGGCCACAGGGAGAGACCCAGTACTTC.